A single sample is the source of the 15 T cell receptor beta chains below, sequenced in a study of cytomegalovirus exposure and HLA in healthy donors. Researchers ran the PCR with 60 Vbeta and 13 Jbeta primers. Using immunoSEQ multiplex PCR, the repertoire was profiled, and TCRdb retains in-frame clones only, with some absent. This sample has approximately 70,000 clones, with about 74% found just once. Sequencing was carried out using PBMCs. These receptor sequences come from a woman aged 25 to 39 in good health and CMV-seropositive.

The gene calls are TRBV11-3 and TRBJ2-1; 8 bases fit TRBD1. CDR1 is SGHNT and CDR2 is YENEEA in the germline V gene. With 10 bases clipped from V and 4 bases from J, the junction kept 6 bases outside the gene matches. CDR3 length equals 13 residues. The CDR3 DNA follows: TGTGCCACCGGGACAGGTCCATACAATGAGCAGTTCTTC. As protein: CATGTGPYNEQFF.

The chain carries TRBV27 and TRBJ1-1; TRBD1 is a possible D gene (5 bases). Germline assignment: CDR1 MNHEY and CDR2 SMNVEV (reference sequence). The V end was cut by 5 bases, the J end by 4 bases, with 11 bases between. This CDR3 has 13 residues. CDR3 DNA: TGTGCCAGCAGTCCTATCAGGGCCACTGAAGCTTTCTTT. Translation gives CASSPIRATEAFF.

This sequence joins TRBV6-6 and TRBJ1-2, with D maybe TRBD1 (6 bases). This CDR3 is 16 amino acids long. Looked up from germline, CDR1 is MNHNY and CDR2 is SVGAGI (reference sequence). Trimming left V 8 bases short and J 5 bases short, with 24 bases between. The CDR3 reads CASHLKGHPPGYGYTF. CDR3 sequence (DNA): TGTGCCAGCCATCTGAAGGGACACCCGCCGGGTTATGGCTACACCTTC.

This sequence joins TRBV7-9 and TRBJ1-1; 7 bases align to TRBD1. Losses at the gene ends were 4 bases for V and 3 bases for J; bases not matched to a gene: 5. The CDR3 runs to 14 residues. Germline V gene lookup returns CDR1 SEHNR and CDR2 FQNEAQ (reference sequence). This CDR3 reads CASSSPGGDTEAFF. CDR3 DNA: TGTGCCAGCAGCTCCCCAGGGGGAGACACTGAAGCTTTCTTT.

The chain joins TRBV6-5 to TRBJ2-7, with D maybe TRBD1 (6 bases). Germline CDR1 is MNHEY and CDR2 is SVGAGI. Trimming pared 1 base from V and 2 bases from J, leaving 12 bases between. The CDR3 runs 15 residues. The CDR3 reads CASSYFSGAPYEQYF. The CDR3 coding sequence is TGTGCCAGCAGTTACTTCTCAGGGGCCCCCTACGAGCAGTACTTC.

This clone was detected only a few times. This sequence joins TRBV2 and TRBJ1-4, with 7 bases aligning to TRBD1. Trimming cost V 5 bases and J 2 bases; bases outside gene matches: 2. The germline CDR1 and CDR2 sequences are SNHLY and FYNNEI. This CDR3 has 14 residues. The CDR3 region is CASSRRGTNEKLFF. CDR3 DNA sequence: TGTGCCAGCAGTCGCAGGGGGACTAATGAAAAACTGTTTTTT. The full variable domain, in which reference TRBV2 and TRBJ1-4 provide the parts outside the CDR3, is EPEVTQTPSHQVTQMGQEVILRCVPISNHLYFYWYRQILGQKVEFLVSFYNNEISEKSEIFDDQFSVERPDGSNFTLKIRSTKLEDSAMYFCASSRRGTNEKLFFGSGTQLSVL.

This chain connects TRBV12-5 to TRBJ2-5; the D gene is possibly TRBD1 (6 bases). This CDR3 comprises 13 residues. Trimming left V 4 bases short and J 5 bases short, with 11 bases between. CDR1 LGHNT and CDR2 FRNRAP come from the germline V gene. In DNA, the CDR3 is TGTGCTAGTGGTTATCCAGGGGCTGAGACCCAGTACTTC. It specifies CASGYPGAETQYF.

The chain links TRBV4-1 to TRBJ2-7, with 8 bases matching TRBD1. Germline-derived CDR1 and CDR2 are MGHRA and YSYEKL. This CDR3 contains 15 residues. The V gene end was trimmed by 2 bases and the J gene end by 0 bases; junction bases not matched to a gene: 3. The CDR3, as DNA: TGCGCCAGCAGCCAACGGACAGGGAGCTCCTACGAGCAGTACTTC. Protein sequence: CASSQRTGSSYEQYF.

The V gene is TRBV6-5, the J gene TRBJ2-7; tentatively, D is TRBD2 (6 bases). With 2 bases removed from V and 5 bases from J, the gap between germline ends came to 13 bases. The CDR3 is made up of 14 amino acids. Looked up from germline, CDR1 is MNHEY and CDR2 is SVGAGI. The CDR3 protein is CASSYGGSLNEQYF. The CDR3 DNA reads as TGTGCCAGCAGTTACGGGGGGAGTCTTAACGAGCAGTACTTC.

This chain links TRBV6-6 with TRBJ1-4; no reliable D call. The CDR3 spans 14 residues. The germline V gene has CDR1 MNHNY and CDR2 SVGAGI (reference sequence). V shed 6 bases and J shed 6 bases, with 14 bases lying between them. The CDR3 DNA follows: TGTGCCAGCAGCCGCGGGAGGTTTTATGAAAAACTGTTTTTT. Its protein product is CASSRGRFYEKLFF.

The chain joins TRBV13 to TRBJ2-3; D is undetermined. V was cut by 2 bases and J by 2 bases, with 11 bases left in between. From germline, CDR1 is PRHDT and CDR2 FYEKMQ (reference sequence). The CDR3 runs to 15 residues. The CDR3 loop reads CASSLLGRYTDTQYF. In DNA, the CDR3 is TGTGCCAGCAGCTTATTGGGCAGGTACACAGATACGCAGTATTTT.

This chain uses TRBV29-1 with TRBJ2-2; possible D gene TRBD1, 6 bases. The CDR3 loop spans 11 amino acids. The ends were cut back, 4 bases at V and 10 bases at J, with 10 bases in the middle. The germline V gene encodes CDR1 SQVTM and CDR2 ANQGSEA. CDR3 loop: CSVVTGTELFF. DNA of the CDR3: TGCAGCGTTGTCACAGGGACGGAGCTGTTTTTT.

This clone has a handful of counts. This chain links TRBV6-5 with TRBJ2-1; TRBD1 is a possible D gene (5 bases). Trimming removed 7 bases from V and 8 bases from J, with 9 bases in between. The germline V gene encodes CDR1 MNHEY and CDR2 SVGAGI. CDR3 length: 11 amino acids. The CDR3 bases are TGTGCCAGCACTCAGGGATATGAGCAGTTCTTC. It codes for CASTQGYEQFF.

V and J are TRBV7-8 and TRBJ1-5, with 8 bases fitting TRBD1. The trim removed 1 base at V and 4 bases at J, leaving 6 bases unmatched. Germline-derived CDR1 and CDR2 are SGHVS and FQNEAQ. CDR3 length: 16 residues. DNA of the CDR3: TGTGCCAGCAGCTTAGGACAGGGGATGGGAAATCAGCCCCAGCATTTT. Amino acids: CASSLGQGMGNQPQHF. Together with reference TRBV7-8 and TRBJ1-5, the CDR3 gives the full variable domain: GAGVSQSPRYKVAKRGQDVALRCDPISGHVSLFWYQQALGQGPEFLTYFQNEAQLDKSGLPSDRFFAERPEGSVSTLKIQRTQQEDSAVYLCASSLGQGMGNQPQHFGDGTRLSIL.

V is TRBV5-6 and J is TRBJ2-2; D gene uncertain. The CDR3 consists of 15 residues. Germline CDR1 reads SGHDT; CDR2 reads YYEEEE. Trimming cost V 4 bases and J 1 base, with 11 bases left between them. CDR3 region: CASSPLNRNTGELFF. DNA of the CDR3: TGTGCCAGCAGCCCCTTAAACAGGAACACCGGGGAGCTGTTTTTT. The full variable domain, with the rest looked up from reference TRBV5-6 and TRBJ2-2, is DAGVTQSPTHLIKTRGQQVTLRCSPKSGHDTVSWYQQALGQGPQFIFQYYEEEERQRGNFPDRFSGHQFPNYSSELNVNALLLGDSALYLCASSPLNRNTGELFFGEGSRLTVL.